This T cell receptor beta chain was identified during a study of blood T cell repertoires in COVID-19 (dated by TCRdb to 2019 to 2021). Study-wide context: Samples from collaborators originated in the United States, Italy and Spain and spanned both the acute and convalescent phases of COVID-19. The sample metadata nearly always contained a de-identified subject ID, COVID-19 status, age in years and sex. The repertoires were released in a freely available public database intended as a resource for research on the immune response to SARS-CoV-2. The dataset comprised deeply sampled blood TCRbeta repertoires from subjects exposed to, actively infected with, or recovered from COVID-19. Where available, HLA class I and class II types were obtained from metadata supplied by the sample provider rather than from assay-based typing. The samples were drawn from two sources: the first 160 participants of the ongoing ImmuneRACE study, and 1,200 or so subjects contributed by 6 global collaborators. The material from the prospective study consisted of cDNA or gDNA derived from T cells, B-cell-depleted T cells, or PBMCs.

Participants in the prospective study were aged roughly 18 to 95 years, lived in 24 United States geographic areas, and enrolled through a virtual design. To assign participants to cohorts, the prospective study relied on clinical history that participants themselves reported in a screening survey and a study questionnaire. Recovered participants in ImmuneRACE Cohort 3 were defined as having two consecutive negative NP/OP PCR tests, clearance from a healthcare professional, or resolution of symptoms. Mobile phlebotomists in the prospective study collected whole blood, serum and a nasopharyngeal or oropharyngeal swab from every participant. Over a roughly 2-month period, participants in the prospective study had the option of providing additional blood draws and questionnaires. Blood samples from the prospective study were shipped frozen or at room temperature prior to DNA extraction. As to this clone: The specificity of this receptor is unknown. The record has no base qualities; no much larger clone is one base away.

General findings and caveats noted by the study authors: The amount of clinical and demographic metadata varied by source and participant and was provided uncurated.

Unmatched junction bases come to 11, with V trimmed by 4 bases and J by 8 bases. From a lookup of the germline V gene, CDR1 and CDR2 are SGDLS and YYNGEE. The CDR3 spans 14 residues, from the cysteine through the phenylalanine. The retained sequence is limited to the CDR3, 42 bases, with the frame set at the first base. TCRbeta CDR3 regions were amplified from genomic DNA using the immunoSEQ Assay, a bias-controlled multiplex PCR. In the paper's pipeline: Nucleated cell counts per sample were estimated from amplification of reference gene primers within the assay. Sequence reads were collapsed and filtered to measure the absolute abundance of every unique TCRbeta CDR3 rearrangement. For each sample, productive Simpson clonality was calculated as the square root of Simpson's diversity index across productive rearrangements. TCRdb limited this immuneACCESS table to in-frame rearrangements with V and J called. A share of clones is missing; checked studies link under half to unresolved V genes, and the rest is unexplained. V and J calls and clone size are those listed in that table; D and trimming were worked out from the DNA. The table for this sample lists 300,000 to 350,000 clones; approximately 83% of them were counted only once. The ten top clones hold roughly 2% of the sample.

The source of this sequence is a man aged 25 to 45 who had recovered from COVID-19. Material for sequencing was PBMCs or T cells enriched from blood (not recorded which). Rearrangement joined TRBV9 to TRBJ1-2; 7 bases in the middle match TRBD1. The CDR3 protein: CASSLRQGPSGYTF. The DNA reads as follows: TGTGCCAGCAGCCTTAGACAGGGTCCCTCCGGCTACACCTTC.